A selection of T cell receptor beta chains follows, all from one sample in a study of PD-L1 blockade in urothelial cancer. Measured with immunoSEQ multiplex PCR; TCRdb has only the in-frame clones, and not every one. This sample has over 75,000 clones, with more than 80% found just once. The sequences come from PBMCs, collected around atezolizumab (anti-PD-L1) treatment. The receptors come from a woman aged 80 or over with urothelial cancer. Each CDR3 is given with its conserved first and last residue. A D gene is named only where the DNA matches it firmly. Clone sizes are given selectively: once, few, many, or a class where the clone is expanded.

CDR3: CASSPQGAIGYGYTF
DNA: TGTGCCAGCTCACCACAGGGGGCGATCGGTTATGGCTACACCTTC
D: TRBD1
size: .
J: TRBJ1-2
V: TRBV18

CDR3: CASSQDAGPGNYGYTF
DNA: TGTGCCAGCAGCCAAGACGCGGGGCCGGGGAACTATGGCTACACCTTC
D: .
size: .
J: TRBJ1-2
V: TRBV4-2

CDR3: CASSYRLAGARDTQYF
DNA: TGTGCCAGCAGCTATAGACTAGCGGGAGCCCGGGATACGCAGTATTTT
D: TRBD2
size: .
J: TRBJ2-3
V: TRBV7-2

CDR3: CAGKSTGEQYF
DNA: TGTGCCGGCAAGAGCACGGGGGAGCAGTACTTC
D: .
size: .
J: TRBJ2-7
V: TRBV25-1

CDR3: CASSSGLAGGKYEQYF
DNA: TGTGCCAGCTCATCGGGACTAGCGGGAGGAAAATACGAGCAGTACTTC
D: TRBD2
size: .
J: TRBJ2-7
V: TRBV18

CDR3: CATSRGPPGDTIYF
DNA: TGTGCCACCAGCAGAGGGCCGCCCGGAGACACCATATATTTT
D: .
size: .
J: TRBJ1-3
V: TRBV15

CDR3: CASSPREAAMGNTIYF
DNA: TGTGCCAGTAGTCCCCGGGAGGCTGCAATGGGAAACACCATATATTTT
D: .
size: .
J: TRBJ1-3
V: TRBV19

CDR3: CAWSPGDRGGNTIYF
DNA: TGTGCCTGGAGTCCCGGGGACAGGGGAGGAAACACCATATATTTT
D: TRBD1
size: .
J: TRBJ1-3
V: TRBV30

CDR3: CASSLVGLQYEQYF
DNA: TGTGCCAGCAGCTTAGTGGGACTTCAATACGAGCAGTACTTC
D: .
size: once
J: TRBJ2-7
V: TRBV7-2

CDR3: CASNPRGAGGSSDEQFF
DNA: TGTGCCAGCAACCCTAGGGGGGCGGGAGGGTCTAGTGATGAGCAGTTCTTC
D: TRBD2
size: .
J: TRBJ2-1
V: TRBV5-6

CDR3: CASKREPYEQYF
DNA: TGTGCCAGCAAGAGGGAACCCTACGAGCAGTACTTC
D: .
size: .
J: TRBJ2-7
V: TRBV28

CDR3: CASRGLAAYNEQFF
DNA: TGTGCCAGCAGGGGACTAGCGGCATACAATGAGCAGTTCTTC
D: TRBD2
size: .
J: TRBJ2-1
V: TRBV28

CDR3: CASSSGYNEQFF
DNA: TGTGCCAGCAGCTCAGGCTACAATGAGCAGTTCTTC
D: .
size: .
J: TRBJ2-1
V: TRBV7-6

CDR3: CASARNNYGYTF
DNA: TGTGCCAGCGCGAGGAATAACTATGGCTACACCTTC
D: .
size: .
J: TRBJ1-2
V: TRBV28

CDR3: CASRHLTLDTDTQYF
DNA: TGTGCCAGCAGACACTTGACTCTCGACACAGATACGCAGTATTTT
D: .
size: .
J: TRBJ2-3
V: TRBV13

CDR3: CASSYRVFSGNTIYF
DNA: TGTGCCAGTAGTTACAGGGTCTTCTCTGGAAACACCATATATTTT
D: .
size: .
J: TRBJ1-3
V: TRBV19

CDR3: CASSPSTGRYGYTF
DNA: TGTGCCAGCAGCCCTAGTACAGGCCGCTATGGCTACACCTTC
D: .
size: .
J: TRBJ1-2
V: TRBV27

CDR3: CVRSLTPGRLGLEATGELFF
DNA: TGTGTCAGAAGCTTAACTCCGGGACGCCTGGGACTGGAAGCCACCGGGGAGCTGTTTTTT
D: .
size: .
J: TRBJ2-2
V: TRBV7-5

CDR3: CASSKWTSGLYNEQFF
DNA: TGTGCCAGCAGTAAATGGACTAGCGGGCTTTACAATGAGCAGTTCTTC
D: TRBD2
size: once
J: TRBJ2-1
V: TRBV27

CDR3: CASSLGTVNEKLFF
DNA: TGTGCCAGCAGCTTAGGGACAGTAAATGAAAAACTGTTTTTT
D: .
size: .
J: TRBJ1-4
V: TRBV7-8

CDR3: CASLSPSGSSYNEQFF
DNA: TGTGCCTCCCTCTCCCCCAGCGGGAGCTCCTACAATGAGCAGTTCTTC
D: TRBD2
size: .
J: TRBJ2-1
V: TRBV28

CDR3: CASSPDTGELFF
DNA: TGTGCCAGCAGCCCGGACACCGGGGAGCTGTTTTTT
D: .
size: once
J: TRBJ2-2
V: TRBV11-3

CDR3: CASTVAGGPGETQYF
DNA: TGTGCCAGTACGGTAGCGGGAGGGCCCGGGGAGACCCAGTACTTC
D: TRBD2
size: .
J: TRBJ2-5
V: TRBV19

CDR3: CASSQVPSGSPTVSYEQYF
DNA: TGCGCCAGCAGCCAAGTTCCTAGCGGGAGCCCGACTGTCTCCTACGAGCAGTACTTC
D: TRBD2
size: .
J: TRBJ2-7
V: TRBV4-1

CDR3: CAWSEVDNSPLHF
DNA: TGTGCCTGGAGTGAAGTAGATAATTCACCCCTCCACTTT
D: .
size: few
J: TRBJ1-6
V: TRBV30